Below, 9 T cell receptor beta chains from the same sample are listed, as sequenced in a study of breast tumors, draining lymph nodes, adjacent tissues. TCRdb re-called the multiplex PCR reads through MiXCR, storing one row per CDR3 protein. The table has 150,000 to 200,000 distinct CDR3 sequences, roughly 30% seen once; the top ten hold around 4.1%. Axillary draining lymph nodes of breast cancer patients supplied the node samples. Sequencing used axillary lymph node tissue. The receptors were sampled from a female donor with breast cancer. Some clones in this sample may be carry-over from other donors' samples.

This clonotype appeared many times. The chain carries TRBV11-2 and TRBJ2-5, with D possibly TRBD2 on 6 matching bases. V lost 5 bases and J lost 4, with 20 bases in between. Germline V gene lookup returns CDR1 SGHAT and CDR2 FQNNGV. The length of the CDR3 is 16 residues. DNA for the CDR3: TGTGCCAGCAGCCTACGGGTGACGCTGGGGGGAGAGACCCAGTACTTC. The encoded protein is CASSLRVTLGGETQYF.

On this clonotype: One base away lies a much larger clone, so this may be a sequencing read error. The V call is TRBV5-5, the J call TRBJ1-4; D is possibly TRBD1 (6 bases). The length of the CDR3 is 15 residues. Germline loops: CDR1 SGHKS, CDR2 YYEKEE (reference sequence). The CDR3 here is CACSQDGQNNEKLFF. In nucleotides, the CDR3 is TGTGCCTGCAGCCAAGATGGACAGAATAATGAAAAACTGTTTTTT.

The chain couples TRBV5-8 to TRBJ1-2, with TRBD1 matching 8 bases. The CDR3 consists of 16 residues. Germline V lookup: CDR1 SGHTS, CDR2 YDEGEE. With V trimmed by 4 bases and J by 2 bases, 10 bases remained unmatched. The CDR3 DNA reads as TGTGCCAGCAGCCACGACCGGACAGGGCCCAACTATGGCTACACCTTC. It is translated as CASSHDRTGPNYGYTF.

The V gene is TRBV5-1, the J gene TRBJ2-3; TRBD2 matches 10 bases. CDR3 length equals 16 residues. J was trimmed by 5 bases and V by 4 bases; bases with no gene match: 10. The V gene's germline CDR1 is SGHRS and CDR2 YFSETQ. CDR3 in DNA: TGCGCCAGCAGCATCGGGCTAGCGGGGGCGGGAGATACGCAGTATTTT. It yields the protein CASSIGLAGAGDTQYF. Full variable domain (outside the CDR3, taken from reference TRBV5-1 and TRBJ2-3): KAGVTQTPRYLIKTRGQQVTLSCSPISGHRSVSWYQQTPGQGLQFLFEYFSETQRNKGNFPGRFSGRQFSNSRSEMNVSTLELGDSALYLCASSIGLAGAGDTQYFGPGTRLTVL.

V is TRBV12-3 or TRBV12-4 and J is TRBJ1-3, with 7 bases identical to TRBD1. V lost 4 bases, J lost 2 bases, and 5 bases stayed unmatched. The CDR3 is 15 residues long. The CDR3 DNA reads TGTGCCAGCAGTTCCGCCGACAGGGCTGGAAACACCATATATTTT. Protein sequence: CASSSADRAGNTIYF.

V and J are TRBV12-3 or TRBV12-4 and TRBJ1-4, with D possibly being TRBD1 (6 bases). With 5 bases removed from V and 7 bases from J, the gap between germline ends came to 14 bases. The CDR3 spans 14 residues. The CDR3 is CASSPGGSIEKLFF. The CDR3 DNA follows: TGTGCCAGCAGTCCCGGGGGCAGCATTGAAAAACTGTTTTTT.

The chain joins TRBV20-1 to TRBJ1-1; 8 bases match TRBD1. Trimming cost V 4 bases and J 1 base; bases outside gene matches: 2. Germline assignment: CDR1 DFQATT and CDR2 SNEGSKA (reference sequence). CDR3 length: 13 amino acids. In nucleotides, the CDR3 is TGCAGTGCTATCACAGGGGGGAACACTGAAGCTTTCTTT. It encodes CSAITGGNTEAFF.

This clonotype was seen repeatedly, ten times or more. The CDR3 here is CASSLDREGRLGGQETQYF. CDR3 coding DNA: TGTGCCAGCAGCTTAGATCGGGAGGGCCGACTGGGAGGACAAGAGACCCAGTACTTC. The J gene is TRBJ2-5, the V gene TRBV11-2; TRBD2 agrees at 8 bases. Germline V gene data show CDR1 as SGHAT and CDR2 as FQNNGV. With V trimmed by 0 bases and J by 2 bases, 14 bases remained unmatched. The CDR3 has 19 residues.

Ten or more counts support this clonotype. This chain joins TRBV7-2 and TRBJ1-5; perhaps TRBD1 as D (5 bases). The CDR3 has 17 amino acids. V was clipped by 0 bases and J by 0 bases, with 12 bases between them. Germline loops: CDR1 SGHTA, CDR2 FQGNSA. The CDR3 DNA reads TGTGCCAGCAGCTTAGCGACGGGGGTTCCTAGCAATCAGCCCCAGCATTTT. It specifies CASSLATGVPSNQPQHF.